A single T cell receptor beta chain is shown here with its context. The V gene's germline CDR1 is SGDLS and CDR2 YYNGEE. There are 16 residues in the CDR3. Germline trimming cut 2 bases from V and 8 bases from J; bases unmatched to any gene: 9. Produced via immunoSEQ multiplex PCR; TCRdb's table is partial and in-frame only. The sample has 300,000 to 350,000 clones; 90% to 95% are singletons. Assignment of participants to cohorts was predicated upon participant-reported clinical history. The record originates from a study of blood T cell repertoires in COVID-19. Sequencing was performed on PBMCs or T cells enriched from blood (not recorded which). V gene TRBV9 combines with J gene TRBJ2-1; TRBD1 aligns across 11 bases. The source of this sequence is a woman between 25 and 40 years old who had been exposed to COVID-19. The CDR3: CASSVPRTGGRDEQFF. In DNA form, the CDR3 reads TGTGCCAGCAGCGTCCCTCGGACAGGGGGCAGGGATGAGCAGTTCTTC. The entire variable domain, with the rest obtained from reference TRBV9 and TRBJ2-1, is as follows: DSGVTQTPKHLITATGQRVTLRCSPRSGDLSVYWYQQSLDQGLQFLIQYYNGEERAKGNILERFSAQQFPDLHSELNLSSLELGDSALYFCASSVPRTGGRDEQFFGPGTRLTVL.